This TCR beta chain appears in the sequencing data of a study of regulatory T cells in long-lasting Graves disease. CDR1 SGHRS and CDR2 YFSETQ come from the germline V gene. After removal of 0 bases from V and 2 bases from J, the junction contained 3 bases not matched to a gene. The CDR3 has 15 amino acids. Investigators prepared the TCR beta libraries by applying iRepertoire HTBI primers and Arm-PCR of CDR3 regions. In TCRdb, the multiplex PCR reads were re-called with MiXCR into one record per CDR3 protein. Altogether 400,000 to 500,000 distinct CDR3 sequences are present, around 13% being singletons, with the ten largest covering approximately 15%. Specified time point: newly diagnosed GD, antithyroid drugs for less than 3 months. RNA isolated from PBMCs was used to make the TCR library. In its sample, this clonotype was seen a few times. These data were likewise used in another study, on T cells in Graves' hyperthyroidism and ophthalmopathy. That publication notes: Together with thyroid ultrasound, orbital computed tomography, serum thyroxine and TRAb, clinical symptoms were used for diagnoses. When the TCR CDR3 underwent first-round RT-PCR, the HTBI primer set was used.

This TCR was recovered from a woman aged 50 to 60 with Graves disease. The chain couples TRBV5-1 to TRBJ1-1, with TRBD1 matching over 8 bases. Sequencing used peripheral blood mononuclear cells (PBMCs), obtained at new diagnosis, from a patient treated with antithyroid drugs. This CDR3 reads CASSLVGQGNTEAFF. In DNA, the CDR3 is TGCGCCAGCAGCTTGGTCGGACAGGGAAACACTGAAGCTTTCTTT.